Listed below are T cell receptor beta chains from one sample, sequenced in a study of cytomegalovirus exposure and HLA in healthy donors. Method: immunoSEQ multiplex PCR; TCRdb's copy keeps in-frame clones and lacks some. The sample yields about 190,000 clones, about four fifths seen once. Sample: PBMCs. These receptors were taken from a man aged 25 to 40 in good health and CMV-seropositive. Each CDR3 is given with its conserved first and last residue. D genes are given only for firm matches. Size is stated for part of the rows, as once, few or many counts, or as a class when the clone is expanded.

V,size,J,D,CDR3,DNA
TRBV7-6,-,TRBJ2-3,-,CASSLVGSGEGRADTQYF,TGTGCCAGCAGCTTAGTGGGGTCAGGGGAGGGCCGGGCAGATACGCAGTATTTT
TRBV13,-,TRBJ1-4,TRBD1,CASSSLRTGANEKLFF,TGTGCCAGCAGCTCTTTGAGGACAGGGGCAAACGAAAAACTGTTTTTT
TRBV5-1,-,TRBJ1-3,-,CASSPEGTRTGNTIYF,TGCGCCAGCAGCCCGGAAGGGACAAGAACTGGAAACACCATATATTTT
TRBV2,-,TRBJ1-2,TRBD1,CASSEAGTGGRYGGYTF,TGTGCCAGCAGTGAGGCCGGGACAGGGGGCAGGTATGGAGGCTACACCTTC
TRBV19,-,TRBJ2-5,-,CASSKIAAGRETQYF,TGTGCCAGTAGCAAAATAGCGGCAGGGCGGGAGACCCAGTACTTC
TRBV5-8,-,TRBJ1-1,-,CASSLGVGGGTEAFF,TGTGCCAGCAGCTTGGGGGTCGGGGGGGGCACTGAAGCTTTCTTT
TRBV5-1,once,TRBJ1-5,TRBD1,CASSWTGGSNQPQHF,TGCGCCAGCAGCTGGACAGGGGGGAGCAATCAGCCCCAGCATTTT
TRBV7-9,few,TRBJ2-7,-,CASSTGSSYEQYF,TGTGCCAGCAGTACTGGGAGCTCCTACGAGCAGTACTTC
TRBV4-1,-,TRBJ1-1,-,CASSQGGGSNTEAFF,TGCGCCAGCAGCCAAGGGGGAGGGAGTAACACTGAAGCTTTCTTT
TRBV9,many,TRBJ1-5,-,CASSVSETGNQPQHF,TGTGCCAGCAGCGTATCCGAGACGGGAAATCAGCCCCAGCATTTT
TRBV27,-,TRBJ2-7,TRBD1,CASRQTGGTYEQYF,TGTGCCAGCAGGCAAACAGGGGGGACCTACGAGCAGTACTTC
TRBV7-2,-,TRBJ2-7,-,CASGRGKHSYEQYF,TGTGCCAGCGGCAGGGGTAAACACTCCTACGAGCAGTACTTC
TRBV2,-,TRBJ1-1,TRBD1,CASSETGGNTEAFF,TGTGCCAGCAGTGAAACAGGGGGAAACACTGAAGCTTTCTTT
TRBV5-6,-,TRBJ1-1,-,CASSFPQKNTEAFF,TGTGCCAGCAGCTTTCCCCAGAAGAACACTGAAGCTTTCTTT
TRBV14,-,TRBJ1-1,TRBD1,CASSPFSGTGGEYTEAFF,TGTGCCAGCAGCCCTTTCTCCGGGACAGGGGGAGAATACACTGAAGCTTTCTTT
TRBV5-5,-,TRBJ2-4,TRBD2,CASSPGSGGKNIQYF,TGTGCCAGCAGCCCTGGGAGCGGGGGCAAAAACATTCAGTACTTC
TRBV2,-,TRBJ1-5,-,CASSGDTQPQHF,TGTGCCAGCAGTGGAGACACTCAGCCCCAGCATTTT
TRBV28,-,TRBJ2-1,-,CASSQFGSSYNEQFF,TGTGCCAGCAGTCAATTCGGGTCGTCTTACAATGAGCAGTTCTTC
TRBV6-5,-,TRBJ1-2,-,CASSYSAGANYGYTF,TGTGCCAGCAGTTACTCGGCAGGGGCTAACTATGGCTACACCTTC
TRBV9,-,TRBJ1-1,-,CASSVAGGAEAFF,TGTGCCAGCAGCGTAGCGGGAGGGGCGGAAGCTTTCTTT
TRBV30,-,TRBJ1-1,-,CGWGGPMNTEAFF,TGTGGATGGGGGGGCCCTATGAACACTGAAGCTTTCTTT
TRBV6-5,-,TRBJ1-1,TRBD1,CASTFDRGGTEAFF,TGTGCCAGCACTTTCGACAGGGGCGGGACTGAAGCTTTCTTT
TRBV7-9,once,TRBJ1-2,TRBD1,CASSFPGQGDLNYGYTF,TGTGCCAGCAGCTTTCCGGGACAGGGGGATTTAAACTATGGCTACACCTTC
TRBV6-5,-,TRBJ2-5,-,CASSPDSPPETQYF,TGTGCCAGCAGCCCGGACTCCCCTCCCGAGACCCAGTACTTC
TRBV28,-,TRBJ1-2,-,CASSLSGTSRGYTF,TGTGCCAGCAGTTTGTCCGGGACATCGAGGGGCTACACCTTC
TRBV19,-,TRBJ2-3,-,CASSPRGQSSTDTQYF,TGTGCCAGTAGTCCGCGGGGGCAGTCTAGCACAGATACGCAGTATTTT
TRBV5-6,-,TRBJ2-4,TRBD1,CASKLTGTIQYF,TGTGCCAGCAAACTGACAGGGACCATTCAGTACTTC
TRBV6-5,-,TRBJ2-3,-,CASREASTDTQYF,TGTGCCAGCAGAGAGGCTAGCACAGATACGCAGTATTTT
TRBV7-9,-,TRBJ2-1,TRBD2,CASSALLAGGYNEQFF,TGTGCCAGCAGCGCACTACTAGCGGGGGGATACAATGAGCAGTTCTTC
TRBV7-2,-,TRBJ2-3,-,CASGKSGTDTQYF,TGTGCCAGTGGAAAATCAGGGACAGATACGCAGTATTTT
TRBV7-9,-,TRBJ1-5,-,CASSPEGGNQPQHF,TGTGCCAGCAGCCCCGAAGGGGGCAATCAGCCCCAGCATTTT
TRBV10-3,-,TRBJ2-7,TRBD2,CAISMTSGRAHEQYF,TGTGCCATCAGCATGACTAGCGGGAGGGCCCACGAGCAGTACTTC
TRBV9,-,TRBJ2-7,-,CASSPRVGGYEQYF,TGTGCCAGCAGCCCCCGGGTAGGGGGCTACGAGCAGTACTTC
TRBV30,-,TRBJ2-7,-,CAWTQAPWTGTYEQYF,TGTGCCTGGACTCAAGCCCCCTGGACGGGAACCTACGAGCAGTACTTC
TRBV28,-,TRBJ2-2,TRBD2,CASSLTWTSGFGNTGELFF,TGTGCCAGCAGCCTCACGTGGACTAGCGGGTTCGGGAACACCGGGGAGCTGTTTTTT
TRBV5-8,-,TRBJ2-4,TRBD2,CASSLGTSGTLAKNIQYF,TGTGCCAGCAGCTTGGGGACTAGCGGGACACTAGCCAAAAACATTCAGTACTTC
TRBV27,few,TRBJ2-1,TRBD2,CAAFGGNEQFF,TGTGCCGCCTTCGGGGGGAATGAGCAGTTCTTC
TRBV10-3,few,TRBJ1-2,-,CAISGTGRVAGGYTF,TGTGCCATCAGTGGAACAGGGAGGGTCGCGGGTGGCTACACCTTC
TRBV4-3,few,TRBJ2-7,TRBD1,CASSQNPPRGQVGREQYF,TGCGCCAGCAGCCAAAACCCCCCAAGGGGACAGGTCGGGCGTGAGCAGTACTTC
TRBV7-2,-,TRBJ1-2,-,CASSSDRSLAGGYTF,TGTGCCAGCAGCTCCGACAGGTCCCTGGCTGGGGGCTACACCTTC